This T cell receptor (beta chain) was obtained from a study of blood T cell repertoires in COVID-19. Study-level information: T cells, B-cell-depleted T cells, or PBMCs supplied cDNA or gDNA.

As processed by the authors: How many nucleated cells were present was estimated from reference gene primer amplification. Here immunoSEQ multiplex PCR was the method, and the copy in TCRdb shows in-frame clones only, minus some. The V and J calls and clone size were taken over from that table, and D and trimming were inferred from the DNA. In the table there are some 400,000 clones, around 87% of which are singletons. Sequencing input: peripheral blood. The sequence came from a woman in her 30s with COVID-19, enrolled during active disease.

CDR3 DNA sequence: TGTGCCAGCAGCTTTATGGGTAGAGGGACTAATCAGCCCCAGCATTTT. It yields the protein CASSFMGRGTNQPQHF. V gene TRBV7-2 combines with J gene TRBJ1-5; a possible D gene is TRBD1 (5 bases). The germline gives CDR1 SGHTA, CDR2 FQGNSA. Trimming cost V 3 bases and J 4 bases, with 16 bases left between them. The CDR3 is made up of 16 amino acids.